Below, 5 T cell receptor beta chains from the same sample are listed, as sequenced in a study of OX40 agonist ivuxolimab in advanced cancers. TCRdb's table, derived via immunoSEQ multiplex PCR, lists solely in-frame clones and lacks some. The data hold roughly 39,000 clones, with roughly 90% observed a single time. The starting material was CD4+ or CD8+ T cells sorted from blood, obtained in a trial of the OX40 agonist ivuxolimab. These receptors were obtained from an adult with an advanced solid tumor such as melanoma, head and neck, liver or kidney cancer.

DNA for the CDR3: TGTGCCAGCAGCCGGTCCCGGGACAGGGGACCCCTTTCTTACGAGCAGTACTTC. Residues: CASSRSRDRGPLSYEQYF. V and J are TRBV7-6 and TRBJ2-7; 10 bases align to TRBD1. Per germline, CDR1 SGHVS and CDR2 FNYEAQ. V lost 5 bases, J lost 4 bases, and 17 bases stayed unmatched. This CDR3 is built from 18 residues.

The V gene is TRBV28, the J gene TRBJ1-6; tentatively, D is TRBD1 (6 bases). Germline V gene sequence: CDR1 MDHEN, CDR2 SYDVKM. V gave up 5 bases and J gave up 3 bases, with 8 bases separating them. The CDR3 totals 14 residues. The CDR3 coding sequence is TGTGCCAGCAGTGGGACAATCTATAATTCACCCCTCCACTTT. This sequence encodes CASSGTIYNSPLHF.

This clone was recorded a few times. The V call is TRBV6-5, the J call TRBJ1-2, with D possibly TRBD1 on 5 matching bases. Germline V gene lookup returns CDR1 MNHEY and CDR2 SVGAGI. The germline V and J ends were trimmed by 4 bases and 8 bases, with 14 bases remaining between them. This CDR3 region has 13 residues. The CDR3 sequence: CASSSSGGRGYTF. In DNA form, the CDR3 reads TGTGCCAGCAGTTCCTCGGGGGGGAGAGGCTACACCTTC.

This clone has only a few counts. V and J are TRBV5-1 and TRBJ2-3, with D tentatively TRBD2 (6 bases). From germline, CDR1 is SGHRS and CDR2 YFSETQ. Trimming stripped 4 bases from V and 0 bases from J, with 9 bases between. This CDR3 has 14 residues. The CDR3 region has the DNA TGCGCCAGCAGCGCCGGGACTAGCACAGATACGCAGTATTTT. Residues: CASSAGTSTDTQYF. Together with reference TRBV5-1 and TRBJ2-3, the CDR3 gives the full variable domain: KAGVTQTPRYLIKTRGQQVTLSCSPISGHRSVSWYQQTPGQGLQFLFEYFSETQRNKGNFPGRFSGRQFSNSRSEMNVSTLELGDSALYLCASSAGTSTDTQYFGPGTRLTVL.

This rearrangement joins TRBV6-5 to TRBJ2-5; D tentatively reads TRBD1 or TRBD2 (6 bases each). This CDR3 has 13 amino acids. Trimming cost V 4 bases and J 11 bases, with 17 bases left between them. Germline-derived CDR1 and CDR2 are MNHEY and SVGAGI. CDR3 sequence (DNA): TGTGCCAGCAGTTTCACAGGGACGGGGGAGCAGTACTTC. Residues: CASSFTGTGEQYF.